These 19 T cell receptor beta chains came from one sample sequenced in a study of CD8 T cells in ankylosing spondylitis. Study results and caveats: For ankylosing spondylitis blood, a TCR beta motif of eight or nine highly homologous variants appeared characteristic.

Their cognate antigens are unknown. TCRdb itself ran the 5' RACE reads through MiXCR, one entry per CDR3 protein. The sample lists around 770,000 distinct CDR3 sequences, 12% occurring once. The sequencing input was blood, either unsorted or a sorted T cell fraction (not recorded which). These receptors were obtained from a male donor with ankylosing spondylitis.

This clonotype has more than one count but fewer than ten. The genes are TRBV5-1 and TRBJ1-4; 8 bases line up with TRBD1. CDR1 is SGHRS and CDR2 is YFSETQ in the germline V gene. V shed 0 bases, J shed 7 bases, and the junction held 5 bases outside the gene matches. This CDR3 comprises 15 residues. For the CDR3, the DNA is TGCGCCAGCAGCTTGGGGACAGGGTCTATTGAAAAACTGTTTTTT. Translation gives CASSLGTGSIEKLFF.

In this sample, this clonotype turned up many times. The rearrangement links TRBV7-2 to TRBJ2-1, with 15 nucleotides matching TRBD2. CDR1 is SGHTA and CDR2 is FQGNSA in the germline V gene. V lost 4 bases and J lost 7; bases outside the gene matches: 2. The CDR3 is 15 amino acids. CDR3 sequence (DNA): TGTGCCAGCAGCTGGGGACTAGCGGGAGGTAATGAGCAGTTCTTC. This gives the protein CASSWGLAGGNEQFF. Full variable domain (missing parts from reference TRBV7-2 and TRBJ2-1): GAGVSQSPSNKVTEKGKDVELRCDPISGHTALYWYRQSLGQGLEFLIYFQGNSAPDKSGLPSDRFSAERTGGSVSTLTIQRTQQEDSAVYLCASSWGLAGGNEQFFGPGTRLTVL.

This clonotype was picked up a small number of times. The chain combines TRBV5-1 with TRBJ1-6; 9 nucleotides agree with TRBD1. Germline loops: CDR1 SGHRS, CDR2 YFSETQ. V shed 4 bases, J shed 8 bases, and the junction held 7 bases outside the gene matches. The CDR3 spans 15 residues. CDR3 sequence reads: CASSPDRGGYSPLHF. CDR3 bases: TGCGCCAGCAGCCCGGACAGGGGTGGATATTCACCCCTCCACTTT.

This clonotype was detected ten times or more. This sequence joins TRBV7-9 and TRBJ2-5, with TRBD1 identical over 12 bases. The CDR3 consists of 16 residues. J was trimmed by 5 bases and V by 3 bases; bases with no gene match: 7. Germline CDR1 reads SEHNR; CDR2 reads FQNEAQ (reference sequence). This chain's CDR3 is CASSFLGQGAEETQYF. As DNA, the CDR3 is TGTGCCAGCAGCTTCCTGGGACAGGGGGCGGAGGAGACCCAGTACTTC. Using reference TRBV7-9 and TRBJ2-5 for the parts outside the CDR3, the full variable domain is DTGVSQNPRHKITKRGQNVTFRCDPISEHNRLYWYRQTLGQGPEFLTYFQNEAQLEKSRLLSDRFSAERPKGSFSTLEIQRTEQGDSAMYLCASSFLGQGAEETQYFGPGTRLLVL.

J is TRBJ1-2 and V is TRBV7-9; D is perhaps TRBD1 (5 bases). Germline V CDR1 and CDR2: SEHNR, FQNEAQ (reference sequence). Trimming took 5 bases from V and 7 from J, leaving 11 bases between them. The CDR3 loop spans 12 amino acids. CDR3 sequence: CASSIGDRGYTF. The CDR3 DNA sequence: TGTGCCAGCAGCATAGGGGATCGTGGCTACACCTTC.

This clonotype was seen many times. The gene calls are TRBV12-3 or TRBV12-4 and TRBJ1-1; D call uncertain. V gave up 3 bases and J gave up 7 bases, with 15 bases separating them. There are 14 residues in the CDR3. CDR3 coding DNA: TGTGCCAGCAGTTTTGGTCTTATTGGGAATGAAGCTTTCTTT. This codes for CASSFGLIGNEAFF.

This clonotype was found a few times. The chain recombines TRBV7-2 with TRBJ2-6; no definite D call. V was clipped by 5 bases and J by 5 bases, with 7 bases between them. Germline V gene lookup returns CDR1 SGHTA and CDR2 FQGNSA. This CDR3 contains 13 residues. CDR3 protein: CASSPGRANVLTF. DNA of the CDR3: TGTGCCAGCAGCCCAGGAAGGGCCAACGTCCTGACTTTC.

This clonotype was seen more than once but under ten times. The rearrangement links TRBV12-3 or TRBV12-4 to TRBJ2-5, with D possibly TRBD2 on 6 matching bases. The CDR3 totals 16 residues. V was clipped by 5 bases and J by 1 base, with 17 bases between them. This CDR3 is CASSLQWGVTQETQYF. The CDR3 region has the DNA TGTGCCAGCAGTCTCCAGTGGGGGGTGACCCAAGAGACCCAGTACTTC.

V is TRBV12-3 or TRBV12-4 and J is TRBJ1-4, with D unclear. Trimming took off 4 bases at V and 7 bases at J, with 4 bases between the two ends. The CDR3 covers 11 residues. CDR3 sequence reads: CASSYSEKLFF. In DNA form, the CDR3 reads TGTGCCAGCAGTTACAGTGAAAAACTGTTTTTT.

The DNA of the CDR3 is TGTGCCATCAGTGACTCCGGGACAGCGAACACCGGGGAGCTGTTTTTT. It yields the protein CAISDSGTANTGELFF. This sequence joins TRBV10-3 and TRBJ2-2, with 7 positions matching TRBD1. This CDR3 has 16 residues. After removal of 3 bases from V and 0 bases from J, the junction contained 4 bases not matched to a gene. Germline-derived CDR1 and CDR2 are ENHRY and SYGVKD.

This clonotype was observed at least ten times. The chain joins TRBV7-2 to TRBJ2-1; the match to TRBD2 covers 11 bases. J was trimmed by 8 bases and V by 5 bases; bases with no gene match: 8. The CDR3 is made up of 15 amino acids. Germline assignment: CDR1 SGHTA and CDR2 FQGNSA. In nucleotides, the CDR3 is TGTGCCAGCAGCCTCCGGATAGCGGGAGGGCATGAGCAGTTCTTC. Its protein product is CASSLRIAGGHEQFF.

The chain uses TRBV20-1 and TRBJ2-7, with 9 positions matching TRBD1. CDR1 is DFQATT, CDR2 SNEGSKA, per germline (reference sequence). V lost 5 bases and J lost 3; bases outside the gene matches: 5. The CDR3 extends over 13 amino acids. Written as DNA, the CDR3 is TGCAGTGCTGCGCGGGGACAGGGCTACGAGCAGTACTTC. Translated: CSAARGQGYEQYF.

V is TRBV5-1 and J is TRBJ2-5; TRBD1 is a possible D gene (5 bases). This CDR3 has 14 amino acids. Germline CDR1 SGHRS, CDR2 YFSETQ. V was trimmed by 1 base and J by 4 bases, leaving 11 bases between them. The CDR3 protein is CASSLWQGSETQYF. In DNA, the CDR3 is TGCGCCAGCAGCTTGTGGCAGGGCTCAGAGACCCAGTACTTC.

There are many counts of this clonotype. The chain uses TRBV12-3 or TRBV12-4 and TRBJ2-5; possibly TRBD1 or TRBD2 for D (5 bases each). The CDR3 has 13 amino acids. V was trimmed by 6 bases and J by 5 bases, leaving 13 bases between them. DNA of the CDR3: TGTGCCAGCAGAGCAGGGAGTTGGGAGACCCAGTACTTC. It is translated as CASRAGSWETQYF.

This clonotype was seen more than once but under ten times. The J gene is TRBJ2-7, the V gene TRBV5-1; D remains unclear. The CDR3 totals 12 residues. The germline V gene encodes CDR1 SGHRS and CDR2 YFSETQ. With 4 bases removed from V and 2 bases from J, the gap between germline ends came to 7 bases. In DNA, the CDR3 is TGCGCCAGCAGCGGGATGACCTACGAGCAGTACTTC. Encoded protein: CASSGMTYEQYF.

This clonotype was counted between two and nine times. This chain links TRBV29-1 with TRBJ2-5; 12 bases map to TRBD2. Germline lookup yields CDR1 SQVTM and CDR2 ANQGSEA. V lost 1 base, J lost 5 bases, and 5 bases stayed unmatched. The length of the CDR3 is 15 residues. As DNA, the CDR3 is TGCAGCGTTGAAGGACTAGCGGGAGTTAGCGAGACCCAGTACTTC. This codes for CSVEGLAGVSETQYF.

This clonotype was recorded many times. The chain links TRBV5-1 to TRBJ2-7; TRBD1 might be the D (5 bases). Per germline, CDR1 SGHRS and CDR2 YFSETQ. Between the trimmed V and J ends, which lost 0 bases and 0 bases, there was a span of 7 bases. The CDR3 runs to 14 residues. The CDR3 protein is CASSLDRRSYEQYF. CDR3 sequence (DNA): TGCGCCAGCAGCTTGGACAGGCGCTCCTACGAGCAGTACTTC. Using reference TRBV5-1 and TRBJ2-7 for the parts outside the CDR3, the full variable domain is KAGVTQTPRYLIKTRGQQVTLSCSPISGHRSVSWYQQTPGQGLQFLFEYFSETQRNKGNFPGRFSGRQFSNSRSEMNVSTLELGDSALYLCASSLDRRSYEQYFGPGTRLTVT.

This clonotype was picked up many times. The chain has TRBV7-3 and TRBJ1-3; D call uncertain. V gave up 5 bases and J gave up 4 bases, with 12 bases separating them. Germline-derived CDR1 and CDR2 are SGHTA and FQGTGA. The CDR3 covers 14 residues. CDR3 nucleotide sequence: TGTGCCAGCAGCGCGCGCCGCTCGGGAAACACCATATATTTT. Translated, it gives CASSARRSGNTIYF. Based on the CDR3 plus reference TRBV7-3 and TRBJ1-3, the full variable domain is GAGVSQTPSNKVTEKGKYVELRCDPISGHTALYWYRQSLGQGPEFLIYFQGTGAADDSGLPNDRFFAVRPEGSVSTLKIQRTERGDSAVYLCASSARRSGNTIYFGEGSWLTVV.

This clonotype occurred a few times. The chain joins TRBV20-1 to TRBJ2-7; TRBD2 is a possible D gene (7 bases). V was shortened by 5 bases and J by 3 bases, with 17 bases between the two germline ends. CDR1 and CDR2 from the germline V gene are DFQATT and SNEGSKA (reference sequence). The CDR3 sequence is 14 residues long. DNA of the CDR3: TGCAGTGCTGTACTAGCGACAGGAATCTACGAGCAGTACTTC. Encoded protein: CSAVLATGIYEQYF.